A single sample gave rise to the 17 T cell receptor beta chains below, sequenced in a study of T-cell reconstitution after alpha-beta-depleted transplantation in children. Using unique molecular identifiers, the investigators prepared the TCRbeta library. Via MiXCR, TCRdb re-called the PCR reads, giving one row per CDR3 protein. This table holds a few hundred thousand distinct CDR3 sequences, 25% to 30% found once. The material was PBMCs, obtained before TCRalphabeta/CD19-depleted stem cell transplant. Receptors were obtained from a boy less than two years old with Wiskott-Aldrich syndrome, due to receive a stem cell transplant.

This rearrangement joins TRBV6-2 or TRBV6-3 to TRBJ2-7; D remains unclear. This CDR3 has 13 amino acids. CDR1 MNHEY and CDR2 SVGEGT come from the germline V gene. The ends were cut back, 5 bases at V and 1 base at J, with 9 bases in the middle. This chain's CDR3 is CASSDHRSYEQYF. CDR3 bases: TGTGCCAGCAGTGACCATCGGTCCTACGAGCAGTACTTC.

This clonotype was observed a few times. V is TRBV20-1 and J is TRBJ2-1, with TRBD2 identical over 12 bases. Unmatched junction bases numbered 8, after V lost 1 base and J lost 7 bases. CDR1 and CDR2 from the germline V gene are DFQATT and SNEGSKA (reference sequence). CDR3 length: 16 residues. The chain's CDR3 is CSARVGLAGYVNEQFF. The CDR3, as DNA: TGCAGTGCTAGAGTTGGACTAGCGGGATATGTGAATGAGCAGTTCTTC.

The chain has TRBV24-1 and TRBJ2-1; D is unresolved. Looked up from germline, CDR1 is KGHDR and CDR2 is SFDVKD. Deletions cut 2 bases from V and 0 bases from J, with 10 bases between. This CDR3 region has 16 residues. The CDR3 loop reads CATSDSDPSSYNEQFF. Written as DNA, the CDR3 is TGTGCCACCAGTGATTCCGACCCGAGCTCCTACAATGAGCAGTTCTTC.

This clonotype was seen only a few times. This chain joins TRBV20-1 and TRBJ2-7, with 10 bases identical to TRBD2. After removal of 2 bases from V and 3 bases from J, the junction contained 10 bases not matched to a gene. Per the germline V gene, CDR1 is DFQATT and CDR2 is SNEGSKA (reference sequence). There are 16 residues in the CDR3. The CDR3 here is CSARQREGPVGYEQYF. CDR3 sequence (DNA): TGCAGTGCTAGACAGCGGGAGGGCCCAGTTGGCTACGAGCAGTACTTC.

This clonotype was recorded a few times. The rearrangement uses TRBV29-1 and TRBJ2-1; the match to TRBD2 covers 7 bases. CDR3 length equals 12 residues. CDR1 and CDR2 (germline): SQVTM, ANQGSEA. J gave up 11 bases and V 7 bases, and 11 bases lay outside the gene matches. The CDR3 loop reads CSAGRAQEKQFF. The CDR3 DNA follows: TGCAGCGCGGGGAGGGCTCAAGAAAAGCAGTTCTTC.

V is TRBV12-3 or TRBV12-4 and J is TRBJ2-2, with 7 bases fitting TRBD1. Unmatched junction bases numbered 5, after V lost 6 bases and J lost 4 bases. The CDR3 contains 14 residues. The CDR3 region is CASRLTGVTGELFF. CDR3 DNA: TGTGCCAGCAGGCTCACAGGGGTCACCGGGGAGCTGTTTTTT.

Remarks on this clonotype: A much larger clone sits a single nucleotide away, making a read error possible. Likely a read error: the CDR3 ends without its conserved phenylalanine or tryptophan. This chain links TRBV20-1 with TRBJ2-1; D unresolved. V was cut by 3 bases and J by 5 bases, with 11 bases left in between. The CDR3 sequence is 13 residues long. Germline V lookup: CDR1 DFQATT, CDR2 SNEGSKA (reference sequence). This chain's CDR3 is CSASYIYHNEQFS. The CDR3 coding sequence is TGCAGTGCTAGTTACATCTACCACAATGAGCAGTTCTCC.

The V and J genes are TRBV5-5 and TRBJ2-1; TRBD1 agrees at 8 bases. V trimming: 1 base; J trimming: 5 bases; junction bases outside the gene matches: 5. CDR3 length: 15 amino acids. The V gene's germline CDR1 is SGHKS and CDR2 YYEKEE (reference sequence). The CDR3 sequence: CASSLRPGQDNEQFF. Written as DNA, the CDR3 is TGTGCCAGCAGCTTGAGGCCGGGACAGGACAATGAGCAGTTCTTC.

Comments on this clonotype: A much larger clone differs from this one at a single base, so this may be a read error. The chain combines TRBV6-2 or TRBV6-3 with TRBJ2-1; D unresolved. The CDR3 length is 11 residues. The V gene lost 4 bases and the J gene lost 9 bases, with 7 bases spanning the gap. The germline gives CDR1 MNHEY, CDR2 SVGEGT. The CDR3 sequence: CASSSPGEQFF. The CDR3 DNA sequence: TGTGCCAGCAGTTCCCCGGGTGAGCAGTTCTTC.

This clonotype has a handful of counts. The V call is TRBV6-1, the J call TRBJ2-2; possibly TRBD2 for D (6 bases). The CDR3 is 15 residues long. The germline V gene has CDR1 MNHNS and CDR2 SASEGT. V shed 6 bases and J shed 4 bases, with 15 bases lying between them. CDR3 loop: CASSLSGVFTGELFF. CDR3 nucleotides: TGTGCCAGCAGCCTATCGGGAGTGTTCACCGGGGAGCTGTTTTTT.

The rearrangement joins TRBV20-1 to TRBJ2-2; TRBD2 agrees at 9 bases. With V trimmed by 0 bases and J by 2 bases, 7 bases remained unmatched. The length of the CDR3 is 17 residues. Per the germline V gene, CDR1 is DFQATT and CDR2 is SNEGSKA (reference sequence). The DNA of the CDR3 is TGCAGTGCTAGAGATCAATCAGCGGGAGGAAACACCGGGGAGCTGTTTTTT. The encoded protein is CSARDQSAGGNTGELFF.

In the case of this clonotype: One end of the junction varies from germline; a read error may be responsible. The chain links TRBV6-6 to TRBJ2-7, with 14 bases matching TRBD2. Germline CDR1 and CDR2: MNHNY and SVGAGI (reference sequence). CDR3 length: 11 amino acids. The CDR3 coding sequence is TGTGCCAGCAGAGCCGGGACTAGCGGGAGTTTC. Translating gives CASRAGTSGSF.

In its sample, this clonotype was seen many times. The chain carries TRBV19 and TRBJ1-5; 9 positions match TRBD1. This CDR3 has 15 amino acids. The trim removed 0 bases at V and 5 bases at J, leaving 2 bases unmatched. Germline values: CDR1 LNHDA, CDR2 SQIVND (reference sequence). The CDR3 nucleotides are TGTGCCAGTAGTATAGACGGGACAGGGCATCAGCCCCAGCATTTT. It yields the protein CASSIDGTGHQPQHF. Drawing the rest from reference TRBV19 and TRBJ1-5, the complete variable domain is DGGITQSPKYLFRKEGQNVTLSCEQNLNHDAMYWYRQDPGQGLRLIYYSQIVNDFQKGDIAEGYSVSREKKESFPLTVTSAQKNPTAFYLCASSIDGTGHQPQHFGDGTRLSIL.

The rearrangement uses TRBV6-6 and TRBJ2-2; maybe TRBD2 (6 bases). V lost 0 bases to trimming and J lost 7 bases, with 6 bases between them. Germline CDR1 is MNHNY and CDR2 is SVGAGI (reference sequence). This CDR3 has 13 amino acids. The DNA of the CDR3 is TGTGCCAGCAGTTACTCGGAGGGCGGGGAGCTGTTTTTT. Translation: CASSYSEGGELFF.

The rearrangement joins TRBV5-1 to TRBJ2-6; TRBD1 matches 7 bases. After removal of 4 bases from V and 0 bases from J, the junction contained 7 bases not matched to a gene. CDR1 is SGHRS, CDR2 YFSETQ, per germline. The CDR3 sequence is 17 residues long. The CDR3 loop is CASSKTDRVSGANVLTF. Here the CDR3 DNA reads TGCGCCAGCAGCAAGACTGACAGGGTCTCTGGGGCCAACGTCCTGACTTTC.

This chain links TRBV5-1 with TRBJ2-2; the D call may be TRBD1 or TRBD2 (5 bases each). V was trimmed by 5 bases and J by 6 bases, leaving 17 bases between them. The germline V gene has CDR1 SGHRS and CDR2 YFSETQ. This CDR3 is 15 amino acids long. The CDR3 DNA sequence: TGCGCCAGCAGTCCCGGGACCCAATGGCCCGGGGAGCTGTTTTTT. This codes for CASSPGTQWPGELFF.

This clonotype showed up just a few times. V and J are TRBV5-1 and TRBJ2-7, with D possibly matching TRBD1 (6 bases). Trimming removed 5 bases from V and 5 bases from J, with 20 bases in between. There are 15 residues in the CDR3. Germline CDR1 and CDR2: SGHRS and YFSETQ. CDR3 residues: CASSRRGERAHEQYF. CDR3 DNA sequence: TGCGCCAGCAGTCGCAGGGGAGAAAGGGCCCACGAGCAGTACTTC.